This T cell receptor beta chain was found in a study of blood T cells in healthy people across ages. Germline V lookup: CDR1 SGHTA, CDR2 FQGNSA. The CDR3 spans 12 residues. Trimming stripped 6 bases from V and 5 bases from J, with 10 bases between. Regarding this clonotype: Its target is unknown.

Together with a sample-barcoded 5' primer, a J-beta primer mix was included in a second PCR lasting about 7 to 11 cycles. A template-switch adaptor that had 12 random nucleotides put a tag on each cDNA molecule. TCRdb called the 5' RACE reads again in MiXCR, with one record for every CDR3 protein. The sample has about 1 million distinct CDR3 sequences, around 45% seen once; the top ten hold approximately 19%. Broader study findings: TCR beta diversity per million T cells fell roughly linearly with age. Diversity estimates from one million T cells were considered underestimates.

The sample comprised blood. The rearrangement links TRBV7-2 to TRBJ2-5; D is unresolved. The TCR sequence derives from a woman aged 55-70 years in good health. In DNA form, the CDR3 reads TGTGCCAGCAGGGCGGTGTCGGAGACCCAGTACTTC. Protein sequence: CASRAVSETQYF.